One and the same sample provided the 5 T cell receptor beta chains below, sequenced in a study of metastatic and nonmetastatic thyroid tumors. TCRdb reanalyzed the PCR reads via MiXCR. The sample comprises 35,000 to 50,000 clones, roughly 26% of which are singletons, and more than 14% rests with the top ten. Thyroid surgery was preceded by no treatment in any patient. Source material: tumor tissue. All receptors come from a female donor with papillary thyroid cancer or a benign thyroid nodule (not recorded which). Some clones in this sample may be carry-over from other donors' samples.

Details on this clone: The conserved phenylalanine or tryptophan normally closing the CDR3 is absent here, so this likely arose from a read error. The genes are TRBV5-5 and TRBJ1-6; D ambiguous. Germline lookup yields CDR1 SGHKS and CDR2 YYEKEE (reference sequence). CDR3 size: 13 residues. Trimming removed 3 bases from V and 8 bases from J, with 9 bases in between. CDR3 loop: CASSSFTDSPLHI. Here the CDR3 DNA reads TGTGCCAGCAGCTCCTTCACGGATTCACCCCTCCACATT.

Ten or more counts support this clone. The chain uses TRBV20-1 and TRBJ1-3; the match to TRBD1 covers 7 bases. V shed 6 bases and J 7 bases; nucleotides not matched to a gene: 6. From germline, CDR1 is DFQATT and CDR2 SNEGSKA (reference sequence). The length of the CDR3 is 12 residues. The CDR3 is CSARTGGNTIYF. The DNA of the CDR3 is TGCAGTGCCCGGACAGGCGGCAACACCATATATTTT.

Concerning this clone itself: This clone may be a read error of a much larger clone one base away. The rearrangement links TRBV5-5 to TRBJ1-6; tentative D call: TRBD1 (5 bases). CDR1 SGHKS and CDR2 YYEKEE come from the germline V gene (reference sequence). The CDR3 has 13 amino acids. The CDR3 nucleotides are TGTGCCATCAGCTTGGGGGGGAACTCACCCCTCCACTTT. Its protein is CAISLGGNSPLHF.

In regard to this clone: This may come from a read error, since a much larger clone is one base off. CDR3 residues: CGARDTGGSQETQYF. The CDR3 nucleotides are TGCGGTGCTAGAGATACTGGCGGCTCACAAGAGACCCAGTACTTC. The chain is built from TRBV20-1 and TRBJ2-5, with D unclear. CDR1 is DFQATT, CDR2 SNEGSKA, per germline (reference sequence). This CDR3 comprises 15 residues.

V is TRBV19 and J is TRBJ2-5, with TRBD2 as a possible D gene (5 bases). V dropped 4 bases and J dropped 4 bases, with 10 bases sitting between them. The germline V gene has CDR1 LNHDA and CDR2 SQIVND (reference sequence). The CDR3 loop spans 13 amino acids. In DNA, the CDR3 is TGTGCCAGTAGTACGAGGGTCGCAGAGACCCAGTACTTC. Encoded protein: CASSTRVAETQYF.